The 14 T cell receptor beta chains reported below all come from one sample, sequenced in a study of OX40 agonist ivuxolimab in advanced cancers. Profiling relied on immunoSEQ multiplex PCR, and the TCRdb table lists in-frame clones only, not all of them. The sample has about 62,000 clones, 80% to 95% seen once. The sequences come from CD4+ or CD8+ T cells sorted from blood, collected in a trial of the OX40 agonist ivuxolimab. The origin of the receptors is an adult with an advanced solid tumor such as melanoma, head and neck, liver or kidney cancer.

The chain employs TRBV5-1 and TRBJ2-7; D is undetermined. V lost 3 bases and J lost 5, with 9 bases in between. This CDR3 has 12 amino acids. CDR1 is SGHRS, CDR2 YFSETQ, per germline. DNA for the CDR3: TGCGCCAGCAGCTCAAACTATCACGAGCAGTACTTC. This encodes CASSSNYHEQYF.

The chain uses TRBV7-9 and TRBJ2-1, with a possible D match to TRBD1 (6 bases). Between the trimmed V and J ends, which lost 2 bases and 12 bases, there was a span of 8 bases. Germline V gene data show CDR1 as SEHNR and CDR2 as FQNEAQ (reference sequence). CDR3 size: 11 residues. The CDR3 nucleotides read TGTGCCAGCAGCTTAAGAGGGGGGCAGTTCTTC. Residues: CASSLRGGQFF.

This clone turned up a few times. The chain couples TRBV19 to TRBJ2-7; 9 bases map to TRBD1. After removal of 2 bases from V and 3 bases from J, the junction contained 8 bases not matched to a gene. This CDR3 has 16 residues. The germline gives CDR1 LNHDA, CDR2 SQIVND (reference sequence). The DNA for the CDR3 is TGTGCCAGTAGTATATTTCTTCCGGGACAGGGCTACGAGCAGTACTTC. Translating gives CASSIFLPGQGYEQYF.

The chain is built from TRBV6-6 and TRBJ2-1; D tentatively fits TRBD1 or TRBD2 (5 bases each). Germline V gene lookup returns CDR1 MNHNY and CDR2 SVGAGI (reference sequence). Deletions cut 8 bases from V and 9 bases from J, with 11 bases between. This CDR3 has 11 amino acids. This CDR3 reads CASGTNPEQFF. In nucleotides, the CDR3 is TGTGCCAGCGGGACCAACCCTGAGCAGTTCTTC.

The sample holds a few counts of this clone. A far larger clone lies a single base away; this is likely a read error. The chain employs TRBV4-2 and TRBJ2-7; the match to TRBD1 covers 8 bases. The trim removed 1 base at V and 13 bases at J, leaving 6 bases unmatched. CDR3 length: 12 amino acids. CDR1 is LGHNA and CDR2 is YNFKEQ in the germline V gene. Here the CDR3 DNA reads TGTGCCAGCAGCCAAGGTGGACAGGGTCCCTACTTC. Translation gives CASSQGGQGPYF.

The rearrangement joins TRBV7-3 to TRBJ2-2; perhaps TRBD2 as D (5 bases). The V gene's germline CDR1 is SGHTA and CDR2 FQGTGA. V gave up 2 bases and J gave up 6 bases, with 7 bases separating them. CDR3 size: 13 residues. CDR3 nucleotides: TGTGCCAGCAGCTTACTGGAGGCCGGGGAGCTGTTTTTT. This translates into CASSLLEAGELFF.

The J gene is TRBJ2-7, the V gene TRBV19, with 11 positions matching TRBD2. The length of the CDR3 is 15 residues. CDR1 LNHDA and CDR2 SQIVND come from the germline V gene (reference sequence). J was trimmed by 0 bases and V by 6 bases; bases with no gene match: 4. DNA for the CDR3: TGTGCCAGTAGCGCCGGGACTAGCGGCTCCTACGAGCAGTACTTC. Translated, it gives CASSAGTSGSYEQYF.

The chain uses TRBV6-5 and TRBJ2-7; 8 bases match TRBD1. The CDR3 has 14 residues. J gave up 2 bases and V 5 bases, and 5 bases lay outside the gene matches. Germline-derived CDR1 and CDR2 are MNHEY and SVGAGI. The CDR3, as DNA: TGTGCCAGCAGTCCCAGGGGGCTACCCTACGAGCAGTACTTC. It specifies CASSPRGLPYEQYF.

The CDR3 nucleotides read TGCGCCAGCAGCCAAGAACGCGGGAGTGCCTACGAGCAGTACTTC. As protein: CASSQERGSAYEQYF. V is TRBV4-1 and J is TRBJ2-7; 7 positions agree with TRBD2. Trimming took 0 bases from V and 2 from J; bases not matched to a gene: 4. In germline, CDR1 is MGHRA, CDR2 YSYEKL. The CDR3 covers 15 residues.

This clone has just a few counts. The chain is built from TRBV7-9 and TRBJ1-5; 7 nucleotides match TRBD1. Trimming took 5 bases from V and 6 from J; bases not matched to a gene: 13. CDR1 is SEHNR and CDR2 is FQNEAQ in the germline V gene (reference sequence). This CDR3 contains 16 residues. The CDR3 spells CASSPTGTAWGQPQHF. The CDR3 DNA reads TGTGCCAGCAGCCCGACTGGGACAGCTTGGGGTCAGCCCCAGCATTTT.

The chain combines TRBV4-1 with TRBJ2-7; no reliable D call. CDR1 and CDR2 (germline): MGHRA, YSYEKL. This CDR3 has 14 residues. V was trimmed by 0 bases and J by 3 bases, leaving 9 bases between them. The DNA of the CDR3 is TGCGCCAGCAGCCAAGACGGCGGATACTACGAGCAGTACTTC. Residues: CASSQDGGYYEQYF.

This clone has a single count. CDR3 in amino acids: CASSYSWTAGYTF. In DNA form, the CDR3 reads TGTGCCAGCAGTTACTCTTGGACAGCCGGCTACACCTTC. The V gene is TRBV6-5, the J gene TRBJ1-2; D is possibly TRBD1 (6 bases). Trimming took 0 bases from V and 8 from J, leaving 10 bases between them. The germline V gene has CDR1 MNHEY and CDR2 SVGAGI. The CDR3 contains 13 residues.

The chain uses TRBV7-9 and TRBJ2-1, with D tentatively TRBD2 (6 bases). The CDR3 spans 18 residues. The V end was cut by 6 bases, the J end by 6 bases, with 27 bases between. The germline CDR1 and CDR2 sequences are SEHNR and FQNEAQ (reference sequence). CDR3 sequence (DNA): TGTGCCAGCAGTTTACCGCTCCTTCCGGGACTGAGCGTCAATGAGCAGTTCTTC. As protein: CASSLPLLPGLSVNEQFF.

The chain carries TRBV5-6 and TRBJ2-7; 8 bases are shared with TRBD1. Trimming took 3 bases from V and 3 from J; bases not matched to a gene: 2. In germline, CDR1 is SGHDT, CDR2 YYEEEE. The CDR3 is 13 residues long. DNA of the CDR3: TGTGCCAGCAGCTACAGGGGGATCTACGAGCAGTACTTC. Translation: CASSYRGIYEQYF.